Sequencing of this TCR beta chain was carried out in a study of blood T cell repertoires in COVID-19. Per the germline V gene, CDR1 is SGHVS and CDR2 is FQNEAQ. J gave up 6 bases and V 5 bases, and 4 bases lay outside the gene matches. The length of the CDR3 is 14 residues. Data came from immunoSEQ multiplex PCR; TCRdb stores just in-frame clones and leaves some out. The sample lists under 45,000 clones; around 90% were seen once. The gene calls are TRBV7-8 and TRBJ1-6, with 7 bases aligning to TRBD1. The sample consisted of peripheral blood. This TCR came from a human donor in a cohort sampled during active COVID-19. CDR3 nucleotides: TGTGCCAGCAGCGAGGGACAGCCTAATTCACCCCTCCACTTT. It is translated as CASSEGQPNSPLHF. The full variable domain, completed using reference TRBV7-8 and TRBJ1-6, is GAGVSQSPRYKVAKRGQDVALRCDPISGHVSLFWYQQALGQGPEFLTYFQNEAQLDKSGLPSDRFFAERPEGSVSTLKIQRTQQEDSAVYLCASSEGQPNSPLHFGNGTRLTVT.